The rows below give T cell receptor beta chains drawn from one sample of a study of T-cell memory formation after mild COVID-19. TCRdb reanalysed the 5' RACE reads using MiXCR and keeps one entry per CDR3 protein. This sample has about 200,000 distinct CDR3 sequences, with around 8.8% found just once. Sequenced input: PBMCs or a T cell subset sorted from them (not recorded which). These receptors originate from a man aged 18 to 29 who had mild COVID-19 (a few samples of this study predate the infection). Cell type and time point are not known. Both conserved end residues are trimmed from each CDR3. The D gene is left open where the match is weak.

>NA|TRBV18
ASSPSQVSSGNTIY
>NA|TRBV18
ASSPPRERETQY
>NA|TRBV5-1
ASSPRLWGLNYGYT
>TRBD2|TRBV18
ASSPAGTSGGAHEQF
>NA|TRBV7-9
ASSSGRGAPTQY
>NA|TRBV7-9
ASGERDTQY
>NA|TRBV7-7
ASSPGARTDTQY
>TRBD1|TRBV6-5
ASSYDGQGKGVKEKLF
>NA|TRBV7-2
ASSLLKQETQY
>TRBD1|TRBV20-1
SARAGTGIGDEQF
>TRBD1|TRBV20-1
SASGQGNYGYT
>NA|TRBV7-2
ASSLNPTGDTQY
>NA|TRBV6-5
ASSGGYTGELF
>NA|TRBV11-2
ASSLISYSQETQY
>NA|TRBV20-1
SAALTGHYGYT
>NA|TRBV6-6
ASSYGGFQGWDEQF
>TRBD1|TRBV7-9
ASSLGQGALESEQY
>NA|TRBV7-2
ASSFGQSNSGNTIY
>NA|TRBV21-1
ASSKGTAYGYT
>NA|TRBV6-5
ASSTTQRGTSPLH
>NA|TRBV12-3/TRBV12-4
ASSLRGLNTGELF
>NA|TRBV7-6
ASSPWAGETQY
>TRBD2|TRBV4-3
ASSQEGAGITDTQY
>NA|TRBV5-1
ASTPRAGGEETQY
>NA|TRBV20-1
SARPGAGGNTIY
>NA|TRBV18
ASSPLQHVGNEQF
>TRBD2|TRBV20-1
SASRPSGGALEQF
>TRBD2|TRBV5-1
ASSWGLADHNEQF
>NA|TRBV5-8
ASSWRIGGTEAF
>NA|TRBV7-3
ASSYQHSSTDTQY
>NA|TRBV5-5
ASSLTLPSDTQY
>NA|TRBV20-1
SATSPTGVGDSPLH
>NA|TRBV5-1
ASSFPGSNYGYT
>NA|TRBV6-2/TRBV6-3
ASSYGGLNTEAF
>NA|TRBV21-1
ASSKGTRADTQY
>NA|TRBV11-2
ASRRETDTQY
>NA|TRBV12-3/TRBV12-4
ASSFASYNEQF
>NA|TRBV29-1
RNPGHSNTGELF
>NA|TRBV7-2
ASSSLGVDTQY
>NA|TRBV3-1
ASSTRGGSGELF
>NA|TRBV29-1
SVERDTSTDTQY
>NA|TRBV7-3
ASSQGGERETQY
>NA|TRBV7-2
ASSLEGGRYDGYT
>NA|TRBV7-2
ASSPNTGESYGYT
>TRBD1|TRBV2
ASRGGQGDQPQH
>TRBD1|TRBV7-9
ASSQRGQGKFHEQY
>TRBD1|TRBV5-1
ASSFDTTGIGNTIY
>NA|TRBV20-1
SAVTPANPYEQY
>NA|TRBV9
ASSVRHLRTDTQY
>TRBD2|TRBV12-3/TRBV12-4
ASSLGAGVSNEQF
>NA|TRBV12-3/TRBV12-4
ASSLGGLKQY
>NA|TRBV15
ATSRAGAGTGELF